This TCR beta chain was identified during a study of shared clonotypes between healthy human individuals. About the research overall: CD4 naive and CD4 memory each took three plates per donor, while CD8 naive took two and CD8 memory one.

The CDR3 is made up of 15 amino acids. Germline CDR1 and CDR2: SGDLS and YYNGEE. With 10 bases removed from V and 2 bases from J, the gap between germline ends came to 22 bases. Concerning this clone itself: Antigen specificity is unknown.

The test was conducted at deep level. Assay used: immunoSEQ multiplex PCR; TCRdb lists only in-frame clones, some missing. The sample consists of a few million clones, about 90% of them appearing once. The study, taken as a whole, reports: Clonotype sharing among donors was expected to depend on sequencing depth. Larger estimated richness was generally recorded for naive subsets relative to memory subsets.

This receptor was identified in a man younger than 35 in good health. Some clones in this sample may be carry-over from other donors' samples. Material for sequencing was naive CD4+ T cells from PBMCs. Sample subset: CD45RA+ positively selected. The chain couples TRBV9 to TRBJ2-7; D is possibly TRBD1 or TRBD2 (5 bases each). CDR3 nucleotides: TGTGCCGGCGAAACTATCCGGGACGATCCCTACGAGCAGTACTTC. Translated, it gives CAGETIRDDPYEQYF.